The rows below give T cell receptor beta chains drawn from one sample of a study of shared clonotypes between healthy human individuals. Assay: immunoSEQ multiplex PCR; the TCRdb copy retains only in-frame clones and omits some. Of millions of clones detected, about 95% appear once; the ten largest clones hold 0.9% to 1.3%. What was sequenced was naive CD8+ T cells sorted from blood. The receptors shown here come from a young man in good health. The CDR3 runs from the conserved cysteine through the conserved F or W. Each record gives: CDR3 length, V gene, D gene, J gene, clone size, CDR3 DNA, CDR3 protein. D genes are given only for firm matches. Clone size is stated in some rows and not others, as once, few, many or a class when expanded.

14,TRBV27,.,TRBJ2-6,.,TGTGCCAGCAGTCAAATCTCTGGGGCCAACGTCCTGACTTTC,CASSQISGANVLTF
17,TRBV28,.,TRBJ1-4,.,TGTGCCAGCAGTCCCCCTTTTACTGGGAGGGCCGACGAAAAACTGTTTTTT,CASSPPFTGRADEKLFF
11,TRBV6-5,.,TRBJ1-2,.,TGTGCCAGCAGTTTTGGTTATGGCTACACCTTC,CASSFGYGYTF
16,TRBV7-2,TRBD2,TRBJ2-5,.,TGTGCCAGCAGCTCGGGACTAGCGGGTTCTGGCGAGACCCAGTACTTC,CASSSGLAGSGETQYF
14,TRBV13,.,TRBJ1-1,.,TGTGCCAGCGTCGTGGTTGGAGCCAACACTGAAGCTTTCTTT,CASVVVGANTEAFF
13,TRBV19,.,TRBJ1-2,.,TGTGCCAGCGAACCGGGCACAGGGCATGGCTACACCTTC,CASEPGTGHGYTF
14,TRBV5-1,.,TRBJ2-3,.,TGCGCCAGCAGCCCCGATGGTTGGGGGGATACGCAGTATTTT,CASSPDGWGDTQYF
14,TRBV30,.,TRBJ2-3,.,TGTGCCTGGAGTGTAGGAGGGAACACAGATACGCAGTATTTT,CAWSVGGNTDTQYF
15,TRBV4-1,.,TRBJ2-2,.,TGCGCCAGCAGCCAGACCTACCAACGGGCCGGGGAGCTGTTTTTT,CASSQTYQRAGELFF
14,TRBV5-1,TRBD1,TRBJ2-3,once,TGCGCCAGCAGCCGACAGGGAGCCACAGATACGCAGTATTTT,CASSRQGATDTQYF
12,TRBV7-2,.,TRBJ2-7,.,TGTGCCAGCAGCCCCACTACCTACGAGCAGTACTTC,CASSPTTYEQYF
17,TRBV14,.,TRBJ2-5,.,TGTGCCAGCAGCCGATACCAGGGGCCCCTTTTCCAAGAGACCCAGTACTTC,CASSRYQGPLFQETQYF
17,TRBV2,.,TRBJ2-5,.,TGTGCCAGCAGTGATCTAACGCACGGGGACTACCAAGAGACCCAGTACTTC,CASSDLTHGDYQETQYF
15,TRBV27,TRBD2,TRBJ2-7,.,TGTGCCAGCAGTTTAAAAGGGACTAGCGGCTACGAGCAGTACTTC,CASSLKGTSGYEQYF
15,TRBV27,TRBD1,TRBJ1-2,.,TGTGCCAGCAGCACCTCCCAGGACAGGGCGGGTGGCTACACCTTC,CASSTSQDRAGGYTF
15,TRBV11-2,.,TRBJ2-3,.,TGTGCCAGCAGCTTAGAGCCTGGCAGATACGATACGCAGTATTTT,CASSLEPGRYDTQYF
14,TRBV30,TRBD2,TRBJ2-5,few,TGTGCCTGGAGGGGAGCGGGAGGAATGGAGACCCAGTACTTC,CAWRGAGGMETQYF
15,TRBV11-2,TRBD2,TRBJ2-7,.,TGTGCCAGCAGCTTAGCGGTAGCGGGAGGTTACGAGCAGTACTTC,CASSLAVAGGYEQYF
13,TRBV7-9,.,TRBJ1-6,.,TGTGCCAGCAGCTCAGGGGCAGGGCCTACCCTCCACTTT,CASSSGAGPTLHF
14,TRBV6-6,.,TRBJ2-7,.,TGTGCCAGCAGTTACTCCACGGGGTCCGACGAGCAGTACTTC,CASSYSTGSDEQYF
13,TRBV6-5,.,TRBJ1-1,.,TGTGCCAGCAGTATGACAGGGAACACTGAAGCTTTCTTT,CASSMTGNTEAFF
15,TRBV5-1,.,TRBJ2-7,.,TGCGCCAGCAGCCAAACCGGGACGGACTACCACGAGCAGTACTTC,CASSQTGTDYHEQYF
17,TRBV28,TRBD2,TRBJ2-7,.,TGTGCCAGCAGTTCTGGACTAGAGGGATCCAACTCCTACGAGCAGTACTTC,CASSSGLEGSNSYEQYF
15,TRBV15,.,TRBJ2-1,.,TGTGCCACCAGGGAGGCCGACTCTCCCTACAATGAGCAGTTCTTC,CATREADSPYNEQFF
14,TRBV28,.,TRBJ1-5,.,TGTGCCAGCAGTTCACAGGGCTACGGGCAGCCCCAGCATTTT,CASSSQGYGQPQHF
19,TRBV2,TRBD2,TRBJ2-3,.,TGTGCCAGCAGGGAGTGGACTAGCGGGGCCGAATCTAGCACAGATACGCAGTATTTT,CASREWTSGAESSTDTQYF
15,TRBV19,.,TRBJ2-1,.,TGTGCCAGTAGTATCCCCAGGGGGGAGATCAATGAGCAGTTCTTC,CASSIPRGEINEQFF
15,TRBV11-2,.,TRBJ2-3,.,TGTGCCAGCAGCTTCCGGGACTCATACACAGATACGCAGTATTTT,CASSFRDSYTDTQYF
13,TRBV30,.,TRBJ2-5,once,TGTGCCTCCTCGGACACGACGCAAGAGACCCAGTACTTC,CASSDTTQETQYF
15,TRBV14,.,TRBJ1-4,.,TGTGCCAGCAGCCAAGGAGTAATCAGTAATGAAAAACTGTTTTTT,CASSQGVISNEKLFF
13,TRBV7-9,.,TRBJ1-1,once,TGTGCCAGCAGCTTACGCCTTGGGTTCGAAGCTTTCTTT,CASSLRLGFEAFF
13,TRBV5-1,.,TRBJ2-3,.,TGCGCCAGCAGCTCGCTGCCTGCAGATACGCAGTATTTT,CASSSLPADTQYF
13,TRBV7-2,.,TRBJ1-5,.,TGTGCCAGCAGCATTACAGGGTATCAGCCCCAGCATTTT,CASSITGYQPQHF
14,TRBV7-2,TRBD1,TRBJ2-3,.,TGTGCCAGCAGCCCGACAGGGGGCACAGATACGCAGTATTTT,CASSPTGGTDTQYF
15,TRBV6-6,TRBD2,TRBJ2-2,.,TGTGCCAGCAGTCCGACTAGCGGGAAAACCGGGGAGCTGTTTTTT,CASSPTSGKTGELFF
18,TRBV9,.,TRBJ2-7,.,TGTGCCAGCAGCGTAGGTGGAGGAGTGGGACTGTACTCCTACGAGCAGTACTTC,CASSVGGGVGLYSYEQYF
15,TRBV7-2,TRBD2,TRBJ2-7,.,TGTGCCAGCACCCCACCCGGGACTAGCGTCTACGAGCAGTACTTC,CASTPPGTSVYEQYF
14,TRBV19,TRBD1,TRBJ1-1,.,TGTGCCAGTAGTATTGGACAGGGTTGGACTGAAGCTTTCTTT,CASSIGQGWTEAFF
14,TRBV19,TRBD1,TRBJ2-3,.,TGTGCCAGTAGACGGACAGGGGGGACAGATACGCAGTATTTT,CASRRTGGTDTQYF
17,TRBV4-3,TRBD2,TRBJ2-1,.,TGCGCCAGCAGCCAAGATCTCGCGGGAGGGCCTAGGGATGAGCAGTTCTTC,CASSQDLAGGPRDEQFF
13,TRBV10-1,TRBD2,TRBJ2-3,.,TGCGCCAGCAGCGAAACTAGCGGGGATACGCAGTATTTT,CASSETSGDTQYF
17,TRBV19,TRBD2,TRBJ2-7,.,TGTGCCAGTAGTAGCAAAGCGGGAGGGCCGAGAGACTACGAGCAGTACTTC,CASSSKAGGPRDYEQYF
13,TRBV9,.,TRBJ2-1,.,TGTGCCAGCAGCGTAGGGCTGTTCAATGAGCAGTTCTTC,CASSVGLFNEQFF
14,TRBV25-1,.,TRBJ2-7,once,TGTGCCAGCAGTTCTAGCCTATCTCACTACGAGCAGTACTTC,CASSSSLSHYEQYF
16,TRBV6-5,.,TRBJ1-1,.,TGTGCCAGCAGTTACTCACGGAAGGGCTTGAACACTGAAGCTTTCTTT,CASSYSRKGLNTEAFF
15,TRBV13,TRBD1,TRBJ2-7,.,TGTGCCAGCACCCCGGGACAGGGCATCTCCTACGAGCAGTACTTC,CASTPGQGISYEQYF
15,TRBV6-5,TRBD2,TRBJ2-3,.,TGTGCCAGCAGTTATCTAGCGGAAGGAGCAGATACGCAGTATTTT,CASSYLAEGADTQYF
15,TRBV10-3,.,TRBJ1-3,.,TGTGCCATCACTGAGGGTGCTGCGCCGGGAAACACCATATATTTT,CAITEGAAPGNTIYF
15,TRBV4-1,TRBD1,TRBJ2-7,.,TGCGCCAGCAGCCAAGATCAAAGGACAGGGGGCGAGCAGTACTTC,CASSQDQRTGGEQYF
14,TRBV28,.,TRBJ1-1,.,TGTGCCAGCAGTTTCGGCCTTATGGGCACTGAAGCTTTCTTT,CASSFGLMGTEAFF
13,TRBV7-9,.,TRBJ2-7,.,TGTGCCAGCACCCTCGTTGGCAGGGACGAGCAGTACTTC,CASTLVGRDEQYF
12,TRBV14,.,TRBJ2-1,once,TGTGCCAGCAGCCAATTGAACGTTGAGCAGTTCTTC,CASSQLNVEQFF
16,TRBV4-3,TRBD2,TRBJ2-1,.,TGCGCCAGCAGCCAAGATCCGGGACTAGCGTTTGATGAGCAGTTCTTC,CASSQDPGLAFDEQFF
15,TRBV6-5,.,TRBJ2-7,.,TGTGCCAGCAGATCCCGACAGCTTTCGTACTACGAGCAGTACTTC,CASRSRQLSYYEQYF
15,TRBV12-5,TRBD1,TRBJ2-3,.,TGTGCTAGTGCCCTACAGGGGGCCCCAGGAGATACGCAGTATTTT,CASALQGAPGDTQYF
15,TRBV4-1,.,TRBJ1-4,once,TGCGCCAGCAGCAGGTTCACAACAACTAATGAAAAACTGTTTTTT,CASSRFTTTNEKLFF
15,TRBV4-1,TRBD2,TRBJ2-5,.,TGCGCCAGCAGCCTTAGCGGGGGGGACCAAGAGACCCAGTACTTC,CASSLSGGDQETQYF
16,TRBV13,.,TRBJ1-2,.,TGTGCCAGCAGCTTAGGATCGGTGGTGGCTAACTATGGCTACACCTTC,CASSLGSVVANYGYTF
14,TRBV13,.,TRBJ2-7,.,TGTGCCAGCAGCCCAGGGTTGATTTCTTACGAGCAGTACTTC,CASSPGLISYEQYF
13,TRBV7-9,.,TRBJ2-2,.,TGTGCCAGCAGCTTAAGTGAGACCGGGGAGCTGTTTTTT,CASSLSETGELFF